This TCR beta chain was sequenced in a study of shared clonotypes between healthy human individuals (dated by TCRdb to about 2020). About the investigation overall: The cohort included three men and two women between 18 and 49 years of age. For each donor, CD4 naive and CD4 memory were each run on three plates, CD8 naive on two plates, and CD8 memory on one plate. Blood TCR repertoires of a handful of healthy adults were deeply sequenced to estimate repertoire size and the extent of clonotype sharing between individuals. To increase sequencing depth and limit assay-specific biases, TCR repertoire library preparation and sequencing were carried out by different laboratories using diverse techniques. Each donor's leukapheresis produced roughly between roughly 0.85 and 9 billion PBMCs. What the research found in general, with its limitations: About 4.5% of naive CD4, 3.5% of naive CD8, roughly 2.4% of memory CD4, and roughly 0.4% of memory CD8 clonotypes were shared across four donors. Naive subsets generally had larger estimated clonotype richness than memory subsets. Pairwise subsampling indicated that sequencing depth was expected to affect the degree of clonotype sharing among donors. Sampling was restricted to blood, and TCR repertoires in tissues likely differ from the TCR repertoires found in blood. Rarefaction of sorted-subset datasets indicated incomplete sequencing despite the large sequencing depth. Because the study included only a small number of donors, the genetic and exposure-history diversity represented was limited. Compared with non-shared clonotypes, the clonotypes found in all four sorted-subset donors had higher generation probabilities.

Using the deep immunoSEQ assay, multiplex PCR amplified TCR CDR3 regions from genomic DNA. Genomic DNA extracted from each cell subset was distributed evenly over all wells of several immunoSEQ 96-well plates, and each plate served as one replicate. For sorted subsets, approximately 190 ng genomic DNA, equal to some 30,000 T cell genomes, was loaded into each replicate PCR. Purified libraries were quantified with a Qubit 3.0 fluorometer, sized on a Bioanalyzer 2100, and re-quantified with the KAPA Library Quantification kit. Every immunoSEQ 96-well plate was sequenced on a dedicated single-read 150-cycle Illumina NextSeq 550 flow cell. In the authors' own workflow: The immunoSEQ output contained only junctional sequences without quality scores, so filtering could not match that applied to full-length reads. To assign V/J genes and CDR3, sequences were annotated against IMGT germline references using PyIR, a Python wrapper for IgBLAST v1.9. Reads were removed for weak V/J assignments (E-value above 1e-6), missing CDR3, stop codons, out-of-frame junctions, or ambiguous translated residues. V3J clonotypes were defined by identical inferred V gene, J gene, and CDR3 amino acid sequence. Percentage overlap between repertoires was calculated by dividing the number of shared unique clonotypes by the size of the smaller repertoire. Repertoire richness was assessed with RTK rarefaction, the Chao1 estimator, and Recon v2.1 estimates of unobserved clonotypes. Generation probabilities for all TCRbeta clonotypes obtained by the gDNA method from a few donors were computed using OLGA. TCRdb stores this immuneACCESS table with in-frame sequences only. Part of the clones is absent; in the studies checked, under half of the shortfall reflects unresolved V genes, and no reason is known for the rest. That table is the source of V, J and clone size, and D and trimming were worked out from the DNA. This sample lists under 2,500,000 clones; roughly 95% were detected once. Roughly 0.13% of the sample is in the top ten clones.

Donors were healthy HIV-negative adults with no recently reported acute infections or vaccinations. Every donor was a Caucasian adult living in Nashville, Tennessee, USA. CD4+ T cells were enriched through magnetic negative selection, after which naive cells were positively selected on CD45RA and the remaining negative fraction served as the memory subset. After blood collection by leukapheresis, PBMCs were isolated using Ficoll-Histopaque density gradient centrifugation and then cryopreserved in the vapor phase of liquid nitrogen. Analytical flow cytometry was used to check the purity and quantity of every magnetically sorted T cell population. Genomic DNA was isolated from each sorted fraction and quantified by UV absorbance on a Nanodrop 2000c. In the case of this clone: Its antigen is currently not known. No much larger clone exists at a distance of one base, and base qualities are not known.

The CDR3 runs 14 amino acids, cysteine and phenylalanine included. The entry retains the CDR3 DNA only, 42 bases that are in frame from base 1. The germline V end is reduced by 4 bases and the J end by 5 bases; junction bases left unmatched: 7. From a lookup of the germline V gene, CDR1 and CDR2 are SGDLS and YYNGEE. This receptor was identified in a man aged 18 to 29 in good health. The sequence joins TRBV9 to TRBJ2-7, and 9 junctional nucleotides match TRBD1. Sequenced: naive CD4+ T cells sorted from blood. The cell subset or site label on this specimen signifies: CD45RA+ positively selected. The CDR3 amino acid sequence is: CASSPWDRDHEQYF. The nucleotides are TGTGCCAGCAGCCCATGGGACAGGGACCACGAGCAGTACTTC.